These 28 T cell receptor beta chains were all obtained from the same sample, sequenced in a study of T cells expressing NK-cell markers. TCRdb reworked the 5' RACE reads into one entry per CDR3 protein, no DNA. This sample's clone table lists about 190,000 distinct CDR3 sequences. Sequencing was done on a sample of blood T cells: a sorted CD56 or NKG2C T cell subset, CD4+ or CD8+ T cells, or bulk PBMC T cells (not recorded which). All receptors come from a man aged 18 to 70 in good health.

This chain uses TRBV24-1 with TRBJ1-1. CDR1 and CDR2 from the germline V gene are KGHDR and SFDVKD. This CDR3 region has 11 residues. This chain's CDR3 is CATSSGLNAFF.

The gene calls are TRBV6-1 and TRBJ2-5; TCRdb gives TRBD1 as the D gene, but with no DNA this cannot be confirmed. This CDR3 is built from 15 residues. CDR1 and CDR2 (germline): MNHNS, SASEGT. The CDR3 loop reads CATTPHGGLQETQYF.

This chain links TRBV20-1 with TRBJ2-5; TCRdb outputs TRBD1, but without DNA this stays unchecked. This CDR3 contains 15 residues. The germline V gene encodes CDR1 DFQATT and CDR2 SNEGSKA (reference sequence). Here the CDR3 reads CSAREGQGDLETQYF.

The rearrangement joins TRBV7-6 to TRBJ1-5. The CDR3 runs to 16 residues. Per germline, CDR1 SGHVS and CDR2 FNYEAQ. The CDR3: CASSLNGENSNQPQHF.

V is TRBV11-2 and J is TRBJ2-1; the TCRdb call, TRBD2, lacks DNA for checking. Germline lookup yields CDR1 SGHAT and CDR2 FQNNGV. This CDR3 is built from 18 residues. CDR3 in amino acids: CASSPGLAGSSAYNEQFF. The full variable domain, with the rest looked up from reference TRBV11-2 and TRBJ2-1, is EAGVAQSPRYKIIEKRQSVAFWCNPISGHATLYWYQQILGQGPKLLIQFQNNGVVDDSQLPKDRFSAERLKGVDSTLKIQPAKLEDSAVYLCASSPGLAGSSAYNEQFFGPGTRLTVL.

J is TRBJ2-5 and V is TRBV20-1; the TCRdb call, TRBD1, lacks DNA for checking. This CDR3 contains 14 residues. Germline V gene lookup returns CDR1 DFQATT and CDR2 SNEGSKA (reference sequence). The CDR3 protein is CSARPRGTQETQYF.

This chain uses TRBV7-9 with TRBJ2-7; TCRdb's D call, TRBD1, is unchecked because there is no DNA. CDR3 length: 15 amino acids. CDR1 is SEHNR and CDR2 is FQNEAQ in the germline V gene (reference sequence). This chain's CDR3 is CASSLLQGVDGEQYF.

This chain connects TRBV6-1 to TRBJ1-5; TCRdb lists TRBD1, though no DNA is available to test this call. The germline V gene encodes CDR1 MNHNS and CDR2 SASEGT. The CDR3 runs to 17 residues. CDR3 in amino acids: CASSLWTDHYSNQPQHF.

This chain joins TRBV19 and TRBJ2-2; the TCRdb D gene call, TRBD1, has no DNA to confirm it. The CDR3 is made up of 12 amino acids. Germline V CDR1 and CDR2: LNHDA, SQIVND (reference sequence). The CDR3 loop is CATGPGTGELFF.

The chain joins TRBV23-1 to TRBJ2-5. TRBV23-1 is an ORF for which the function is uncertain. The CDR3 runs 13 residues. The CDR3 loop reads CASSPWAQETQYF.

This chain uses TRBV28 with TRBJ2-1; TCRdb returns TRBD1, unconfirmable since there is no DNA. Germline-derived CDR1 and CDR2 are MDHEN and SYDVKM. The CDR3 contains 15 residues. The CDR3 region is CASSFDRGRYNEQFF.

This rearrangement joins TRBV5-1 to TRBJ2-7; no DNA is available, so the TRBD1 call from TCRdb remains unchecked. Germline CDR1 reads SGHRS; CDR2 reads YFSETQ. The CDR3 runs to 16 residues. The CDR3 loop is CASSLEGGGVSYEQYF.

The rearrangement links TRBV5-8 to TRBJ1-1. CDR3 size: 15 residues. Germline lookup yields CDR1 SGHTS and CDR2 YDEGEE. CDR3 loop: CASSPRGFMNTEAFF. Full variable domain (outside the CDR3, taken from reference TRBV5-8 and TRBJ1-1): EAGVTQSPTHLIKTRGQQATLRCSPISGHTSVYWYQQALGLGLQFLLWYDEGEERNRGNFPPRFSGRQFPNYSSELNVNALELEDSALYLCASSPRGFMNTEAFFGQGTRLTVV.

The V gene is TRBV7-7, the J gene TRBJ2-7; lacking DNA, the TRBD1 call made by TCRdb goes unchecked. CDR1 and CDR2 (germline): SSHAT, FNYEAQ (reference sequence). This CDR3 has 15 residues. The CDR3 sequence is CASSLGIGGKFEQYF.

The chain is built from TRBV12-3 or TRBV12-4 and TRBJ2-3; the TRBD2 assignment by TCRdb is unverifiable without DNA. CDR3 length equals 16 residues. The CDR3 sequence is CASSILAGGSTDTQYF.

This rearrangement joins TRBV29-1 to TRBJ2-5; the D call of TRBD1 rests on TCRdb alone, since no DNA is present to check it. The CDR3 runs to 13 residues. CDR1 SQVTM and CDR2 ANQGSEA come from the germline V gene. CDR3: CSVEYRGDETQYF.

Here the CDR3 reads CSARTGGEYGYTF. V is TRBV29-1 and J is TRBJ1-2; TCRdb's assignment of TRBD1 cannot be checked, as there is no DNA. The CDR3 contains 13 residues. CDR1 and CDR2 (germline): SQVTM, ANQGSEA.

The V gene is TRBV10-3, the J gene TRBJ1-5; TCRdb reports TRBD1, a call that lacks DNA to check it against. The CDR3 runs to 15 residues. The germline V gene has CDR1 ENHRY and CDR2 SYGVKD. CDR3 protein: CAISQGAGGNQPQHF.

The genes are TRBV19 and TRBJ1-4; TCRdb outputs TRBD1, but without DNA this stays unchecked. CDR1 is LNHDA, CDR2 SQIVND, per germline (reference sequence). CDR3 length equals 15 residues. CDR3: CASRAGTGNNEKLFF.

The CDR3 protein is CASSPLTSVGANVLTF. The chain carries TRBV4-1 and TRBJ2-6; the TRBD2 assignment by TCRdb is unverifiable without DNA. CDR3 length: 16 amino acids. Germline V gene data show CDR1 as MGHRA and CDR2 as YSYEKL.

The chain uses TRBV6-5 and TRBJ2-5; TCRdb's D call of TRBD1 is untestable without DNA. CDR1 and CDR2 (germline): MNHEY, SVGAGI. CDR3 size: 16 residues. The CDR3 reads CASSYATGLNKETQYF.

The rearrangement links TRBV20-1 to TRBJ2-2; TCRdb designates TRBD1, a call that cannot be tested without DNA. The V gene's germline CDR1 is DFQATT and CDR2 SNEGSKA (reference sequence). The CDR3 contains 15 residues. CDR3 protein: CSARNTGLDTGELFF.

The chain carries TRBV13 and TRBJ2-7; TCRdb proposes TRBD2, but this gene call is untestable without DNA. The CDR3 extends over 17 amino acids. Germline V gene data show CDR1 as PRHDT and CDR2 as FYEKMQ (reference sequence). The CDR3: CASSRTSGGLPSYEQYF.

CDR3 sequence: CASSLFVGNTGELFF. The chain couples TRBV7-3 to TRBJ2-2. The CDR3 runs to 15 residues. The germline V gene has CDR1 SGHTA and CDR2 FQGTGA.

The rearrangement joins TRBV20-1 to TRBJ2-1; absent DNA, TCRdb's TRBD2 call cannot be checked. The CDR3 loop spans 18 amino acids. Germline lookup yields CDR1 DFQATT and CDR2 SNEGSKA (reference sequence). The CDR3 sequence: CSARDTAPSSGVYNEQFF.

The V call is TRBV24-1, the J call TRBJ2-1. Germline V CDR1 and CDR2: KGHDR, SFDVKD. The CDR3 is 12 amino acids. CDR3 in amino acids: CATTSSYNEQFF.

CDR3 protein: CASSGGLSQYF. This rearrangement joins TRBV5-1 to TRBJ2-5; TCRdb calls TRBD1, which cannot be checked without DNA. Germline V CDR1 and CDR2: SGHRS, YFSETQ. This CDR3 contains 11 residues. The variable domain in full, with the rest retrieved from reference TRBV5-1 and TRBJ2-5, is KAGVTQTPRYLIKTRGQQVTLSCSPISGHRSVSWYQQTPGQGLQFLFEYFSETQRNKGNFPGRFSGRQFSNSRSEMNVSTLELGDSALYLCASSGGLSQYFGPGTRLLVL.

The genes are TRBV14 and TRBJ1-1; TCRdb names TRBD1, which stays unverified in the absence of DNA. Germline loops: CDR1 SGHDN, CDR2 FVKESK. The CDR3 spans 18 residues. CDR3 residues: CASSQIIFPGGAGTEAFF.